This T cell receptor beta chain was profiled in a study of Ad26.COV2.S vaccination and SARS-CoV-2 variants. Study information: Doses of Ad26.COV2.S were injected into muscle once or twice, 56 days apart. Broader study findings: Similar non-spike TCR breadth was observed in recipients of vaccine and of placebo.

The treatment is: around 19 received Ad26.COV2.S at low or high dose, single or two shots; 5 received placebo; per-sample allocation not given. The samples were gathered on day 63 after the first injection of vaccine or placebo. This clone was counted a single time. Antigen: not known. The J segment lost 3 bases and the V segment lost 2 bases, leaving 13 bases of the junction unmatched. CDR1 is SEHNR, CDR2 FQNEAQ, per germline (reference sequence). The CDR3 extends over 19 amino acids. TCRdb keeps only in-frame clones here, not all; method: immunoSEQ multiplex PCR. The table lists approximately 480,000 clones, around nine tenths of them singletons.

The rearrangement links TRBV7-9 to TRBJ1-1, with 12 bases lining up with TRBD1. The specimen was peripheral blood, collected in a trial of Ad26.COV2.S vaccine versus placebo. The sequence was collected from a person aged 18-65 years who received the Ad26.COV2.S COVID-19 vaccine or a placebo. The CDR3 bases are TGTGCCAGCAGCTTACTCCCCCCGGGACAGGGGGCCTCGGACACTGAAGCTTTCTTT. Its translation: CASSLLPPGQGASDTEAFF.